This is a list of T cell receptor beta chains from one sample in a study of blood T cell repertoires in COVID-19. Profiled with immunoSEQ multiplex PCR; TCRdb holds only in-frame clones, not every one. The table lists roughly 67,000 clones, roughly 90% of them singletons. Sample: peripheral blood. The receptors originated from a woman aged 55-69 years with acute or convalescent COVID-19. Both conserved end residues are part of each CDR3. Fields, in order: CDR3 DNA, CDR3 protein, D gene, clone size, V gene, J gene. D genes are given only for firm matches. Clone size appears in some rows only: once, few, many, or a class for an expanded clone.

cdr3_nt: TGTGCCAGTAGTACCACAGGGGGCCAAGAGACCCAGTACTTC
cdr3_aa: CASSTTGGQETQYF
d_call: TRBD1
clone_size: once
v_call: TRBV19
j_call: TRBJ2-5

cdr3_nt: TGTGCCAGCAGCTCCCACCTGGGCTCGACGGACCAAGAGACCCAGTACTTC
cdr3_aa: CASSSHLGSTDQETQYF
d_call: -
clone_size: -
v_call: TRBV7-2
j_call: TRBJ2-5

cdr3_nt: TGTGCCAGCAGTGACAGGGCAACTAATGAAAAACTGTTTTTT
cdr3_aa: CASSDRATNEKLFF
d_call: TRBD1
clone_size: once
v_call: TRBV7-9
j_call: TRBJ1-4

cdr3_nt: TGTGCCAGCAGTCAAACAGCTAACTATGGCTACACCTTC
cdr3_aa: CASSQTANYGYTF
d_call: -
clone_size: -
v_call: TRBV6-5
j_call: TRBJ1-2

cdr3_nt: TGTGCCAGCAGCTCTATGGGACAGGGCAAAGAGACCCAGTACTTC
cdr3_aa: CASSSMGQGKETQYF
d_call: TRBD1
clone_size: -
v_call: TRBV7-8
j_call: TRBJ2-5

cdr3_nt: TGTGCCAGCAGCCGTCGTCGAAACACCATATATTTT
cdr3_aa: CASSRRRNTIYF
d_call: -
clone_size: -
v_call: TRBV3-1/TRBV3-2
j_call: TRBJ1-3

cdr3_nt: TGTGCCAGCAGCGAGAGCCCCGACACCGGGGAGCTGTTTTTT
cdr3_aa: CASSESPDTGELFF
d_call: -
clone_size: once
v_call: TRBV9
j_call: TRBJ2-2

cdr3_nt: TGTGCCAGCAGCCAAGGAGTGATGAACACTGAAGCTTTCTTT
cdr3_aa: CASSQGVMNTEAFF
d_call: -
clone_size: -
v_call: TRBV4-2
j_call: TRBJ1-1

cdr3_nt: TGTGCCAGCAGCTTAGCGAACCAGGGTAAAGCTTTCTTT
cdr3_aa: CASSLANQGKAFF
d_call: -
clone_size: -
v_call: TRBV11-1
j_call: TRBJ1-1

cdr3_nt: TGTGCCTGGAGTGGAGGGAGCTCCTATAATTCACCCCTCCACTTT
cdr3_aa: CAWSGGSSYNSPLHF
d_call: -
clone_size: once
v_call: TRBV30
j_call: TRBJ1-6

cdr3_nt: TGTGCCAGCAGTCCCCTCGGAGCAGACCGGGAGACCCAGTACTTC
cdr3_aa: CASSPLGADRETQYF
d_call: -
clone_size: -
v_call: TRBV28
j_call: TRBJ2-5

cdr3_nt: TGTGCCAGCAGCGTAGGGACTCACACTGAAGCTTTCTTT
cdr3_aa: CASSVGTHTEAFF
d_call: -
clone_size: -
v_call: TRBV9
j_call: TRBJ1-1

cdr3_nt: TGCAGCGTTATTCGGACAGACTCTGGAAACACCATATATTTT
cdr3_aa: CSVIRTDSGNTIYF
d_call: -
clone_size: -
v_call: TRBV29-1
j_call: TRBJ1-3

cdr3_nt: TGCAGCAGGGGAAGTTGGGAGACCCAGTACTTC
cdr3_aa: CSRGSWETQYF
d_call: -
clone_size: -
v_call: TRBV20-1
j_call: TRBJ2-5

cdr3_nt: TGCGCCAGCAGTGAGTCTTTAGAACTTACAGATACGCAGTATTTT
cdr3_aa: CASSESLELTDTQYF
d_call: -
clone_size: -
v_call: TRBV10-1
j_call: TRBJ2-3

cdr3_nt: TGCGCCAGCAGCTTGGCCGGTGCGAACACTGAAGCTTTCTTT
cdr3_aa: CASSLAGANTEAFF
d_call: -
clone_size: once
v_call: TRBV5-1
j_call: TRBJ1-1

cdr3_nt: TGTGCCAGCAGCTGGGGGACAGGGGTCATCAATGAGCAGTTCTTC
cdr3_aa: CASSWGTGVINEQFF
d_call: TRBD1
clone_size: -
v_call: TRBV5-5
j_call: TRBJ2-1

cdr3_nt: TGCAGTGCTACATTCGGAAACACCATATATTTT
cdr3_aa: CSATFGNTIYF
d_call: -
clone_size: -
v_call: TRBV20-1
j_call: TRBJ1-3

cdr3_nt: TGTGCCAGCAGCGAACAGGGGCGGAGTGAAGCTTTCTTT
cdr3_aa: CASSEQGRSEAFF
d_call: TRBD1
clone_size: -
v_call: TRBV6-2/TRBV6-3
j_call: TRBJ1-1

cdr3_nt: TGTGCCAGCAGCCAAGGTTTATTAATAACCGGGGAGCTGTTTTTT
cdr3_aa: CASSQGLLITGELFF
d_call: -
clone_size: -
v_call: TRBV3-1/TRBV3-2
j_call: TRBJ2-2

cdr3_nt: TGCGCCAGCATTCAAAGGCGGTCTAACACTGAAGCTTTCTTT
cdr3_aa: CASIQRRSNTEAFF
d_call: -
clone_size: -
v_call: TRBV28
j_call: TRBJ1-1

cdr3_nt: TGTGCCAGCAGCTTAGGGGGAGGTGGGAATAATTCACCCCTCCACTTT
cdr3_aa: CASSLGGGGNNSPLHF
d_call: -
clone_size: -
v_call: TRBV7-9
j_call: TRBJ1-6

cdr3_nt: TGTGCCAGCTTCGGGGGGAACCAAGAGACCCAGTACTTC
cdr3_aa: CASFGGNQETQYF
d_call: TRBD2
clone_size: -
v_call: TRBV6-5
j_call: TRBJ2-5

cdr3_nt: TGTGCCAGCAGTGCACTAGCGGGGGGAGGGAACACCGGGGAGCTGTTTTTT
cdr3_aa: CASSALAGGGNTGELFF
d_call: TRBD2
clone_size: -
v_call: TRBV27
j_call: TRBJ2-2

cdr3_nt: TGTGCCAGCAGCCCCGAACCCAGCGGGGATTTCAATGAGCAGTTCTTC
cdr3_aa: CASSPEPSGDFNEQFF
d_call: TRBD2
clone_size: -
v_call: TRBV7-8
j_call: TRBJ2-1

cdr3_nt: TGTGCCACCACCGGGGACAGGTATGAGGGTGAGCAGTTCTTC
cdr3_aa: CATTGDRYEGEQFF
d_call: TRBD1
clone_size: once
v_call: TRBV15
j_call: TRBJ2-1

cdr3_nt: TGCGCCAGCAAGGACAATCTCACGCCGCAAGAGACCCAGTACTTC
cdr3_aa: CASKDNLTPQETQYF
d_call: -
clone_size: -
v_call: TRBV5-1
j_call: TRBJ2-5

cdr3_nt: TGTGCCAGTAGTTCAGGACAGGGGCCAGATACGCAGTATTTT
cdr3_aa: CASSSGQGPDTQYF
d_call: TRBD1
clone_size: -
v_call: TRBV19
j_call: TRBJ2-3

cdr3_nt: TGCGCCAGCAGCCATACAGGGGACTCTGGAAACACCATATATTTT
cdr3_aa: CASSHTGDSGNTIYF
d_call: TRBD1
clone_size: -
v_call: TRBV4-1
j_call: TRBJ1-3

cdr3_nt: TGTGCTTCCAGTGTCGGGCAGGGGATAACTCAGCCCCAGCATTTT
cdr3_aa: CASSVGQGITQPQHF
d_call: -
clone_size: -
v_call: TRBV6-5
j_call: TRBJ1-5

cdr3_nt: TGTGCCAGCAGCCAAGGGCGTACTAGCGGGGAGACCCAGTACTTC
cdr3_aa: CASSQGRTSGETQYF
d_call: TRBD2
clone_size: -
v_call: TRBV3-1/TRBV3-2
j_call: TRBJ2-5

cdr3_nt: TGTGCCAGCAGTTCCTCAGGGGGCGGTGAGCAGTTCTTC
cdr3_aa: CASSSSGGGEQFF
d_call: TRBD1
clone_size: -
v_call: TRBV28
j_call: TRBJ2-1

cdr3_nt: TGTGCCAGCAGCGGGGGGGTCGTAACTAATGAAAAACTGTTTTTT
cdr3_aa: CASSGGVVTNEKLFF
d_call: -
clone_size: -
v_call: TRBV11-2
j_call: TRBJ1-4

cdr3_nt: TGTGCCAGCAGTGAATTGGGGCGCTGGGGCAATCAGCCCCAGCATTTT
cdr3_aa: CASSELGRWGNQPQHF
d_call: -
clone_size: -
v_call: TRBV2
j_call: TRBJ1-5

cdr3_nt: TGCGCCTTCAACAGGGGTGGCTACACCTTC
cdr3_aa: CAFNRGGYTF
d_call: TRBD1
clone_size: once
v_call: TRBV10-2
j_call: TRBJ1-2

cdr3_nt: TGTGCCATCAGTGAATTAGGACGTACAGGGGCTGAAGCTTTCTTT
cdr3_aa: CAISELGRTGAEAFF
d_call: TRBD1
clone_size: -
v_call: TRBV10-3
j_call: TRBJ1-1

cdr3_nt: TGCGCCAGCAGCTCTCCAAGACAGCAGAGTAACACTGAAGCTTTCTTT
cdr3_aa: CASSSPRQQSNTEAFF
d_call: -
clone_size: -
v_call: TRBV4-1
j_call: TRBJ1-1

cdr3_nt: TGCGCCAGCAGCCAAGATAGTGGGACACTCTTGGTGGGGGCTTTCTTT
cdr3_aa: CASSQDSGTLLVGAFF
d_call: -
clone_size: -
v_call: TRBV4-1
j_call: TRBJ1-1

cdr3_nt: TGTGCCAGCAGGACGGGGGGCGAAAAACTGTTTTTT
cdr3_aa: CASRTGGEKLFF
d_call: -
clone_size: -
v_call: TRBV6-6
j_call: TRBJ1-4

cdr3_nt: TGTGCCAGTAGTATAGAACGGGGACTAGCGGGTTCCAATGAGCAGTTCTTC
cdr3_aa: CASSIERGLAGSNEQFF
d_call: TRBD2
clone_size: -
v_call: TRBV19
j_call: TRBJ2-1

cdr3_nt: TGTGCCAGCAGCTGGACAGGGGGCGAGGTTGAAGCTTTCTTT
cdr3_aa: CASSWTGGEVEAFF
d_call: TRBD1
clone_size: -
v_call: TRBV5-6
j_call: TRBJ1-1